A selection of T cell receptor beta chains follows, all from one sample in a study of identical twins. TCRdb processed the 5' RACE reads anew with MiXCR; each CDR3 protein has one entry. The sample carries around 230,000 distinct CDR3 sequences, approximately 7.1% recorded once. The same sample was also used in a study of T cells expressing NK-cell markers.

The sample comprised CD8+ T cells sorted from blood. The receptors here all came from a woman between 18 and 30 years old in good health. CDR3s include the opening cysteine and the closing phenylalanine or tryptophan. Each record gives: D gene, V gene, J gene, clone size, CDR3 protein, CDR3 DNA. The D gene is left open where the match is weak. Only part of the rows carry a size: once, few, many, or a class if the clone is expanded.

TRBD2,TRBV30,TRBJ2-2,NA,CAWPKTTSPTGELFF,TGTGCCTGGCCTAAGACGACTAGCCCGACCGGGGAGCTGTTTTTT
TRBD2,TRBV9,TRBJ2-7,NA,CASSATSGLADYEQYF,TGTGCCAGCAGCGCGACCTCAGGACTAGCGGACTACGAGCAGTACTTC
TRBD1,TRBV5-5,TRBJ1-6,NA,CASSLVFRTGLMNSPLHF,TGTGCCAGCAGCTTGGTCTTTAGGACAGGGCTGATGAATTCACCCCTCCACTTT
NA,TRBV6-2/TRBV6-3,TRBJ2-2,NA,CASSSQTGELFF,TGTGCCAGCAGTTCCCAAACCGGGGAGCTGTTTTTT
NA,TRBV29-1,TRBJ2-2,NA,CSVAVIGTGELFF,TGCAGCGTTGCGGTTATTGGGACCGGGGAGCTGTTTTTT
NA,TRBV13,TRBJ1-1,NA,CASSSGRGGTEAFF,TGTGCCAGCAGCAGTGGACGGGGAGGCACTGAAGCTTTCTTT
NA,TRBV6-4,TRBJ2-2,many,CASSEGATGELFF,TGTGCCAGCAGTGAGGGGGCCACCGGGGAGCTGTTTTTT
TRBD1,TRBV12-3/TRBV12-4,TRBJ1-5,few,CASSFRDRGPNQPQHF,TGTGCCAGCAGTTTCCGGGACAGGGGCCCCAATCAGCCCCAGCATTTT
NA,TRBV11-2,TRBJ2-1,NA,CASSFPAGRVAPSSYNEQFF,TGTGCCAGCAGCTTTCCGGCGGGTAGGGTAGCGCCTAGCTCCTACAATGAGCAGTTCTTC
NA,TRBV9,TRBJ2-2,few,CASSPEVGVGTGELFF,TGTGCCAGCAGCCCAGAAGTAGGAGTGGGCACCGGGGAGCTGTTTTTT
NA,TRBV7-2,TRBJ1-2,many,CASSPNPSDHYGYTF,TGTGCCAGCAGCCCTAATCCCTCGGACCACTATGGCTACACCTTC
TRBD2,TRBV20-1,TRBJ2-1,NA,CSANPIAGGPYNEQFF,TGCAGTGCTAACCCCATAGCGGGAGGGCCCTACAATGAGCAGTTCTTC